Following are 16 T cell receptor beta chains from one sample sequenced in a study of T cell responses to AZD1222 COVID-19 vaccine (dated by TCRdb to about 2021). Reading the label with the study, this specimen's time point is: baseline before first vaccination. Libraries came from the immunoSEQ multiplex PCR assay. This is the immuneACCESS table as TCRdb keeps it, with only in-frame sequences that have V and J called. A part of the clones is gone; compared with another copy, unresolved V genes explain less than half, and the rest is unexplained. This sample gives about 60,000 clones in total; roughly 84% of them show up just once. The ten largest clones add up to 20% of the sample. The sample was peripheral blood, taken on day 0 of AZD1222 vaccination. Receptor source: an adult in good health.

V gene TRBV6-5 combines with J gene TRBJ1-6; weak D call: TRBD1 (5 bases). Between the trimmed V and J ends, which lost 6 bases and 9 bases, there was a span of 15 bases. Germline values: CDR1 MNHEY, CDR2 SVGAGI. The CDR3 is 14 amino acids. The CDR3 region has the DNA TGTGCCAGCAGGAACTCGAACACAGGTTCACCCCTCCACTTT. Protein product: CASRNSNTGSPLHF.

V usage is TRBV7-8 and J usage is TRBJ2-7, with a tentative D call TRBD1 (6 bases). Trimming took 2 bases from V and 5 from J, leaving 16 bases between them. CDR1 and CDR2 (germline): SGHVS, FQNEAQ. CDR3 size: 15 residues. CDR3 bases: TGTGCCAGCAGCTTATTCAGGGGTGTGAACCACGAGCAGTACTTC. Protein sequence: CASSLFRGVNHEQYF.

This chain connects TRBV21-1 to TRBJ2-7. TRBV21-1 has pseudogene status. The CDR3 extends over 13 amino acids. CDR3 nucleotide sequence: TGTGCCAGCTTCCTAGGACGGCGGCCCGAGCAGTACGTC. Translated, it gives CASFLGRRPEQYV.

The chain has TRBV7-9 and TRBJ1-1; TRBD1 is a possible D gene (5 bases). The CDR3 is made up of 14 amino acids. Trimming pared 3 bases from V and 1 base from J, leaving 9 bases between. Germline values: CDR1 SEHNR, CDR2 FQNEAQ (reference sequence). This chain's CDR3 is CASSFGGTNTEAFF. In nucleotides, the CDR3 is TGTGCCAGCAGCTTCGGGGGGACGAACACTGAAGCTTTCTTT.

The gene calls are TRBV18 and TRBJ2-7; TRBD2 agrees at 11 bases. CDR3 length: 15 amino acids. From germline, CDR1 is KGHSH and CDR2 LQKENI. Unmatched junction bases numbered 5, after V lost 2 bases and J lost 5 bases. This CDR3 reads CASSPSGGLADEQYF. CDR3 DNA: TGTGCCAGCTCACCATCAGGGGGACTAGCGGACGAGCAGTACTTC. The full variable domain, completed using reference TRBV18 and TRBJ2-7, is NAGVMQNPRHLVRRRGQEARLRCSPMKGHSHVYWYRQLPEEGLKFMVYLQKENIIDESGMPKERFSAEFPKEGPSILRIQQVVRGDSAAYFCASSPSGGLADEQYFGPGTRLTVT.

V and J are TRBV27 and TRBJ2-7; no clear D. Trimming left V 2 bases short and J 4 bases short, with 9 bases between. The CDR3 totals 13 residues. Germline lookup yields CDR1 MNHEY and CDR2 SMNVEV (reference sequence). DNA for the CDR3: TGTGCCAGCAGTTTAGCACAGACATACGAGCAGTACTTC. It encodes CASSLAQTYEQYF.

CDR3 in DNA: TGTGCCAGCAGCCAGGGTTTCTACGAGCAGTACGTC. Its protein is CASSQGFYEQYV. J is TRBJ2-7 and V is TRBV6-2 or TRBV6-3; possibly TRBD1 for D (5 bases). Germline lookup yields CDR1 MNHEY and CDR2 SVGEGT. Trimming took off 6 bases at V and 3 bases at J, with 9 bases between the two ends. CDR3 size: 12 residues.

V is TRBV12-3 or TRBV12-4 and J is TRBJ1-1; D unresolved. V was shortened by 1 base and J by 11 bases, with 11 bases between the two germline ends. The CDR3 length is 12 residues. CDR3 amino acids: CASSLVNMWAFF. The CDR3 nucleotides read TGTGCCAGCAGTTTAGTAAACATGTGGGCTTTCTTT.

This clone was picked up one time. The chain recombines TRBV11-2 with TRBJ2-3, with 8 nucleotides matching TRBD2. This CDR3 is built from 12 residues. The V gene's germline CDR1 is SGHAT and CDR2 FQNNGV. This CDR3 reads CATAGVADTQYF. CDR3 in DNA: TGTGCAACAGCGGGAGTGGCGGATACGCAGTATTTT.

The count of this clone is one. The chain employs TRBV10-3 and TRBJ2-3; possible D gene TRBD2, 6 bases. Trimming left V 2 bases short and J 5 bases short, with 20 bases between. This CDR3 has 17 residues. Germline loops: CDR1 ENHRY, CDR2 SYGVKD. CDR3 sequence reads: CAISEPLGAGLRDTQYF. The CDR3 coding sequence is TGTGCCATCAGTGAGCCCTTGGGAGCGGGTCTCAGAGATACGCAGTATTTT.

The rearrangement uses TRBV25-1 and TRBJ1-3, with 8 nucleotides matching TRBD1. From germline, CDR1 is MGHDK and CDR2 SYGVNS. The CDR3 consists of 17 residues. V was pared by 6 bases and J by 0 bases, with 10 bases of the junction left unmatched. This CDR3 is CASRPSTGADSGNTIYF. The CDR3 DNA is TGTGCCAGCAGACCTTCGACAGGGGCCGACTCTGGAAACACCATATATTTT.

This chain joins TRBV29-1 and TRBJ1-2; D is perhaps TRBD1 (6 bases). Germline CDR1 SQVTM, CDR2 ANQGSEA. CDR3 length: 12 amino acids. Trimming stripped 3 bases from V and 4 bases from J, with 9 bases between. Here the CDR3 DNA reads TGCAGCGTTGAGGACAGTATCTATGGCTACACCTTC. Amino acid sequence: CSVEDSIYGYTF.

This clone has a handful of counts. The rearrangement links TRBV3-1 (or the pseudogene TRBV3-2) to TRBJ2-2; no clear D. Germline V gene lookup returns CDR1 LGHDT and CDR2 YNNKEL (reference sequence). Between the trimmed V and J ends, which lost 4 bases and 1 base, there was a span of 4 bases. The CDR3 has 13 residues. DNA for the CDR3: TGTGCCAGCAGCCTGGTGAACACCGGGGAGCTGTTTTTT. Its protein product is CASSLVNTGELFF.

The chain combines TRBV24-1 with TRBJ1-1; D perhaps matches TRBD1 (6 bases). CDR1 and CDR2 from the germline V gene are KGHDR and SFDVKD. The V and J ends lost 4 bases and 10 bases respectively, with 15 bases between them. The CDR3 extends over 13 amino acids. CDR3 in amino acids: CATSENRDKGAFF. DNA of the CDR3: TGTGCCACCAGTGAAAACCGGGACAAGGGAGCTTTCTTT.

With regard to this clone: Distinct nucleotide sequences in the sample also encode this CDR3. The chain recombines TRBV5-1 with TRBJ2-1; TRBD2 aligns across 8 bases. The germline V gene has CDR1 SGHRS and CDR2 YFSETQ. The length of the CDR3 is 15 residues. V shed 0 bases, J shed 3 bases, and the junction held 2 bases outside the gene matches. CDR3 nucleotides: TGCGCCAGCAGCTTGGCCACTAGCGGCTACAATGAGCAGTTCTTC. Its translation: CASSLATSGYNEQFF.

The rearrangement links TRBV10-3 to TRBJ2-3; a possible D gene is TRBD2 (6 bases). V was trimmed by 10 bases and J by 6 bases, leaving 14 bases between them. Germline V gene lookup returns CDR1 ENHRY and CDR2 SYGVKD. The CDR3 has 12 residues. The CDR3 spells CATTGVSDTQYF. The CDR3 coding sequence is TGTGCCACTACGGGAGTATCGGATACGCAGTATTTT.